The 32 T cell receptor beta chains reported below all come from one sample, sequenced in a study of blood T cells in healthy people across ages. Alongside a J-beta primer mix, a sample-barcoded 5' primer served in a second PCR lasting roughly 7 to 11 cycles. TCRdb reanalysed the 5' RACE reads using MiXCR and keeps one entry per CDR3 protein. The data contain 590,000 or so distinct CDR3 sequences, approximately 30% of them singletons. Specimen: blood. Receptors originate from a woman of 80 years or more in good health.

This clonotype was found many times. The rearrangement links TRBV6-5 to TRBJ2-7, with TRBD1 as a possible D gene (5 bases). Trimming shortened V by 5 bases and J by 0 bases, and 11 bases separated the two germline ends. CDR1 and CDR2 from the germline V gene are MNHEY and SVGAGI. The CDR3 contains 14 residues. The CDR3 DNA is TGTGCCAGCAGTCTCAGGGTGAGCTCCTACGAGCAGTACTTC. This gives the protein CASSLRVSSYEQYF.

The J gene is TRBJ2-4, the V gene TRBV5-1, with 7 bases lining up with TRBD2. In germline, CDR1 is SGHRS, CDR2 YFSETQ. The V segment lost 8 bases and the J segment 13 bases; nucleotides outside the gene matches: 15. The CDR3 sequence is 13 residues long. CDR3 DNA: TGCGCCAGGCCCCCCAGGGAGGGGTGGGAGCAGTACTTC. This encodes CARPPREGWEQYF.

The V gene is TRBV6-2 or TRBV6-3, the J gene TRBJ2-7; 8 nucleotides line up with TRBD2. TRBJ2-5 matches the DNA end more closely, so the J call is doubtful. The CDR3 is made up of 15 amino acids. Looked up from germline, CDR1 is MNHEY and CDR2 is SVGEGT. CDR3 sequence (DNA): TGTGCCAGCAGCTCCTCCTTAGCGGGAACAGAGACCCAGTACTTC. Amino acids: CASSSSLAGTETQYF.

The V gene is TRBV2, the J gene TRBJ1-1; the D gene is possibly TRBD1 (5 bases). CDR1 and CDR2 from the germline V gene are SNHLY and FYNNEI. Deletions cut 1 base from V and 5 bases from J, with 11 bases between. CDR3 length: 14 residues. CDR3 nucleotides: TGTGCCAGCAGTGAAGGGAGGGGTGGGACTGAAGCTTTCTTT. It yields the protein CASSEGRGGTEAFF.

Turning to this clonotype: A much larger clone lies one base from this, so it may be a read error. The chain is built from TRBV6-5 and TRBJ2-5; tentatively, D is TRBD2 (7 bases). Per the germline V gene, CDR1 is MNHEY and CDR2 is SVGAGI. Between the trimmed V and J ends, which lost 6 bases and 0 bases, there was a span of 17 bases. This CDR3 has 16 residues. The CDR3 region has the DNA TGTGCCAGCAGACCCGGGGGGCAGGGCTACCAAGAGACCCAGTACTTC. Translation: CASRPGGQGYQETQYF.

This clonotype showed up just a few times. The CDR3 DNA is TGTGCCAGCAGCTTCAAGGGTAGCCCTGAAGCTTTCTTT. This encodes CASSFKGSPEAFF. The rearrangement joins TRBV7-2 to TRBJ1-1; D is undetermined. The V and J ends lost 3 bases and 6 bases respectively, with 11 bases between them. Per germline, CDR1 SGHTA and CDR2 FQGNSA. This CDR3 contains 13 residues. The whole variable domain, filled in from reference TRBV7-2 and TRBJ1-1, reads GAGVSQSPSNKVTEKGKDVELRCDPISGHTALYWYRQSLGQGLEFLIYFQGNSAPDKSGLPSDRFSAERTGGSVSTLTIQRTQQEDSAVYLCASSFKGSPEAFFGQGTRLTVV.

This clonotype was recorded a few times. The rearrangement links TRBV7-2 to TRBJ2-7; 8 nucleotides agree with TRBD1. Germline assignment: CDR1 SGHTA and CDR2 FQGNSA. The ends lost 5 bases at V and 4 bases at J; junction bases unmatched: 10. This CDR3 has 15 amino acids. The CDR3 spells CASSVAGTGAYEQYF. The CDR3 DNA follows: TGTGCCAGCAGCGTGGCGGGGACAGGTGCGTACGAGCAGTACTTC.

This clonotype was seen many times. DNA for the CDR3: TGTGCCAGCAGCCCCGGTTGGGGTCGGGCAGATACGCAGTATTTT. Residues: CASSPGWGRADTQYF. The rearrangement joins TRBV11-3 to TRBJ2-3, with unresolved D. The germline V gene has CDR1 SGHNT and CDR2 YENEEA. CDR3 size: 15 residues. Trimming took 5 bases from V and 4 from J, leaving 16 bases between them.

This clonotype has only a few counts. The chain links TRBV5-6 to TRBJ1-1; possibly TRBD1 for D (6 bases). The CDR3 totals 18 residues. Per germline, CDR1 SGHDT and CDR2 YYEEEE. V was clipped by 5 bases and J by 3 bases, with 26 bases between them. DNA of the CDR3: TGTGCCAGCAGTTTCCTCGTCGGGACAAAGGAGGGACACACTGAAGCTTTCTTT. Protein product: CASSFLVGTKEGHTEAFF.

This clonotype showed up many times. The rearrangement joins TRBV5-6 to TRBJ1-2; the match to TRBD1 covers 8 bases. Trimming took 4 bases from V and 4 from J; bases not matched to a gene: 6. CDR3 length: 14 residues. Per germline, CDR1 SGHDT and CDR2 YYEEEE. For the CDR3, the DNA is TGTGCCAGCAGCGAGCAGGGGGCAGGCTATGGCTACACCTTC. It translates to CASSEQGAGYGYTF. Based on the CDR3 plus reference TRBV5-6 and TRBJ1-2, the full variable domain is DAGVTQSPTHLIKTRGQQVTLRCSPKSGHDTVSWYQQALGQGPQFIFQYYEEEERQRGNFPDRFSGHQFPNYSSELNVNALLLGDSALYLCASSEQGAGYGYTFGSGTRLTVV.

The CDR3 is CASSPDSLPANYGYTF. In DNA form, the CDR3 reads TGTGCCAGCAGCCCTGACAGTCTTCCCGCTAACTATGGCTACACCTTC. The chain employs TRBV7-9 and TRBJ1-2, with TRBD1 as a possible D gene (5 bases). This CDR3 region has 16 residues. Germline CDR1 reads SEHNR; CDR2 reads FQNEAQ (reference sequence). V shed 5 bases and J shed 0 bases, with 16 bases lying between them.

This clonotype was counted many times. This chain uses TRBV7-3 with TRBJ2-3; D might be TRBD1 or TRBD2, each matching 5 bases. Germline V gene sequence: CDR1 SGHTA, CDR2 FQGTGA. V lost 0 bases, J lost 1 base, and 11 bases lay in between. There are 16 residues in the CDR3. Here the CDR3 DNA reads TGTGCCAGCAGCTTAACTGAGGGACGAGGCACAGATACGCAGTATTTT. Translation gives CASSLTEGRGTDTQYF.

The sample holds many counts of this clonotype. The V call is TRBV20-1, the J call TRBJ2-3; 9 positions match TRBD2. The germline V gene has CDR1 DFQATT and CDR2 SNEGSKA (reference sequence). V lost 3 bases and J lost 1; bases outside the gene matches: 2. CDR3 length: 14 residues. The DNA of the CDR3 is TGCAGTGCTAGTACTAGCGGGCGCACAGATACGCAGTATTTT. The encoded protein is CSASTSGRTDTQYF.

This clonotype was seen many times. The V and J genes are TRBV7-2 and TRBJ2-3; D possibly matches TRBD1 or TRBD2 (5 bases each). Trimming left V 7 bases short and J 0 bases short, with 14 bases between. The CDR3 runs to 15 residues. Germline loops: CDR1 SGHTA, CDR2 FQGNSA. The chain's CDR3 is CASTYLGDSTDTQYF. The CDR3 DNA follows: TGTGCCAGCACCTACTTAGGGGACAGCACAGATACGCAGTATTTT.

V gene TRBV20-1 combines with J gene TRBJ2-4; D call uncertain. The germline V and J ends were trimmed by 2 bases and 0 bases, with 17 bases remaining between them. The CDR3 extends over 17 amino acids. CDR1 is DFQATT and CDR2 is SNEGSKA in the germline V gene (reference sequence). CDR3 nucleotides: TGCAGTGCTAGATCTCTTAGGACGGTCTTAGCCAAAAACATTCAGTACTTC. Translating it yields CSARSLRTVLAKNIQYF.

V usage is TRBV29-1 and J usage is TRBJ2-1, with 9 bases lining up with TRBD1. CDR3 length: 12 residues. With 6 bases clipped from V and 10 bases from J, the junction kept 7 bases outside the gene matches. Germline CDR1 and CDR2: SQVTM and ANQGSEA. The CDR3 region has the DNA TGCAGCGTCTACGACAGGGGGATCGAGCAGTTCTTC. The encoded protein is CSVYDRGIEQFF.

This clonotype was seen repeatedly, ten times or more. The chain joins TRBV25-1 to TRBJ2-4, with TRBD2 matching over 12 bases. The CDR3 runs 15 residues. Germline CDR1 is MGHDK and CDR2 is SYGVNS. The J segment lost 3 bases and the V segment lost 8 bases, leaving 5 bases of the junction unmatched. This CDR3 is CASASGGAGKNIQYF. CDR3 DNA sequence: TGTGCCAGCGCTAGCGGGGGGGCGGGCAAAAACATTCAGTACTTC.

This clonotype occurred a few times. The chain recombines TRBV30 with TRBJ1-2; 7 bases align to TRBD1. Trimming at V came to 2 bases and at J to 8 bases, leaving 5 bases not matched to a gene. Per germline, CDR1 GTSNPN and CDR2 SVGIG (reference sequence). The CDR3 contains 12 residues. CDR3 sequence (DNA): TGTGCCTGGAGTACCAGGGGGAGAGGCTACACCTTC. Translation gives CAWSTRGRGYTF.

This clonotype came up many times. The CDR3 DNA reads as TGCAGTGCTAGAGAGACAGGGGCCCCCTCCTATGGCTACACCTTC. Protein sequence: CSARETGAPSYGYTF. The V gene is TRBV20-1, the J gene TRBJ1-2; TRBD1 matches 8 bases. V was clipped by 0 bases and J by 4 bases; unmatched bases: 7. This CDR3 is built from 15 residues. Germline V lookup: CDR1 DFQATT, CDR2 SNEGSKA (reference sequence).

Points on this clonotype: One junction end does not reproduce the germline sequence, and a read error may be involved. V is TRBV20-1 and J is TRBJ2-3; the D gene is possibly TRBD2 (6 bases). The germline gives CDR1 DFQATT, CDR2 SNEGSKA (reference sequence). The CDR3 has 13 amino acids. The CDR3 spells CSARGTLTDTQYF. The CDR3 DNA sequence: TGCAGTGCCCGCGGGACTCTCACAGACACGCAGTATTTT.

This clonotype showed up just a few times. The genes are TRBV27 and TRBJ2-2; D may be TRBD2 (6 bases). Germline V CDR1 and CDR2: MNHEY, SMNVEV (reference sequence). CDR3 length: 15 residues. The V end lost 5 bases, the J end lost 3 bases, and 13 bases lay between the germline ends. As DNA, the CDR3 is TGTGCCAGCAGTGGGAGCGGGTCCCACACCGGGGAGCTGTTTTTT. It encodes CASSGSGSHTGELFF.

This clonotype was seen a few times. The CDR3 DNA follows: TGCAGCGCCCGACAGGGGGCGCCCGGCTATGGCTACACCTTC. Translating it yields CSARQGAPGYGYTF. The chain employs TRBV29-1 and TRBJ1-2, with TRBD1 identical over 10 bases. Germline CDR1 reads SQVTM; CDR2 reads ANQGSEA. The CDR3 is 14 residues long. Unmatched junction bases numbered 9, after V lost 7 bases and J lost 4 bases.

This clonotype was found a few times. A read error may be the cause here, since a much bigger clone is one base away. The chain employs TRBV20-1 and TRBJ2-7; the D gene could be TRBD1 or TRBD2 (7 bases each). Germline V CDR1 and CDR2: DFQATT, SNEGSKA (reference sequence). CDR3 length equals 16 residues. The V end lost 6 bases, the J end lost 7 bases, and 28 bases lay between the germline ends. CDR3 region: CSADTPGGASYNEQYF. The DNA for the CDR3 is TGCAGTGCCGACACGCCAGGGGGGGCTTCCTACAATGAGCAGTACTTC.

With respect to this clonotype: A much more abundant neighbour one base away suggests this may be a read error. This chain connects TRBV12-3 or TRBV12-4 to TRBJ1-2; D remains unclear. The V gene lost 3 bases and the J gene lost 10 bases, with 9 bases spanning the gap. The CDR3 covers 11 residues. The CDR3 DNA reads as TGTGCCAGCAGTTTTATCGGGGACTACACCTTC. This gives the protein CASSFIGDYTF.

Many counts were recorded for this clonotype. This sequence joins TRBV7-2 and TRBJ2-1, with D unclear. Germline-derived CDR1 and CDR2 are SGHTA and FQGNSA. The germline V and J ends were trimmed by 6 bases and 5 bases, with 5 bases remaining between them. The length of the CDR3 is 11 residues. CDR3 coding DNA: TGTGCCAGCAGGAATGACAATGAGCAGTTCTTC. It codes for CASRNDNEQFF.

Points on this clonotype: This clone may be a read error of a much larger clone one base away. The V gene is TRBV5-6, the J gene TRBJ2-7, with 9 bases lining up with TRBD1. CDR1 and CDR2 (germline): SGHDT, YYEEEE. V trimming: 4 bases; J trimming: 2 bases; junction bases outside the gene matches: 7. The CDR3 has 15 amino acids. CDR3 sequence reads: CASSGAGTGPYEQYF. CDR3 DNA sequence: TGTGCCAGCAGCGGGGCCGGGACAGGGCCCTACGAGCAGTACTTC. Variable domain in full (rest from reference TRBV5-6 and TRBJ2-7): DAGVTQSPTHLIKTRGQQVTLRCSPKSGHDTVSWYQQALGQGPQFIFQYYEEEERQRGNFPDRFSGHQFPNYSSELNVNALLLGDSALYLCASSGAGTGPYEQYFGPGTRLTVT.

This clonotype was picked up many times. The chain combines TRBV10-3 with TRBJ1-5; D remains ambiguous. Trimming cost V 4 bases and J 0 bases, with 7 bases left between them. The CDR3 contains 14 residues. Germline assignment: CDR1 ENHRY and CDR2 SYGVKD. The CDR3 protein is CAISVTDSNQPQHF. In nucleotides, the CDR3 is TGTGCCATCAGTGTTACCGATAGCAATCAGCCCCAGCATTTT.

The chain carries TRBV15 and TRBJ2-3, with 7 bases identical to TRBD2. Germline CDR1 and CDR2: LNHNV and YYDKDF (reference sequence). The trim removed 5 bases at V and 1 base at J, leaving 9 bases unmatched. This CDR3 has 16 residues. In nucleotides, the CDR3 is TGTGCCACCAGCCTCGAGCGGGACGGGGGCACAGATACGCAGTATTTT. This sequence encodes CATSLERDGGTDTQYF.

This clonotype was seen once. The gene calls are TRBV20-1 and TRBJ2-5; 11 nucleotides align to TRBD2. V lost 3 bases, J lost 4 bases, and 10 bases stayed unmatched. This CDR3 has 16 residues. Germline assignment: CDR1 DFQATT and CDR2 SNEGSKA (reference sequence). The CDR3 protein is CSASGGRTSGGETQYF. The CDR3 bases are TGCAGTGCTAGTGGAGGGCGAACTAGCGGGGGAGAGACCCAGTACTTC.

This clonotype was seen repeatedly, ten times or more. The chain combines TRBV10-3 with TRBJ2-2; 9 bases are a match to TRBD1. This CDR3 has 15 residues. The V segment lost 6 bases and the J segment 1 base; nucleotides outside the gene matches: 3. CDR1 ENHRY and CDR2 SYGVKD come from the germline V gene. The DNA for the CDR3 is TGTGCCATCAGGCCGGACAGGGGGAACACCGGGGAGCTGTTTTTT. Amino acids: CAIRPDRGNTGELFF.

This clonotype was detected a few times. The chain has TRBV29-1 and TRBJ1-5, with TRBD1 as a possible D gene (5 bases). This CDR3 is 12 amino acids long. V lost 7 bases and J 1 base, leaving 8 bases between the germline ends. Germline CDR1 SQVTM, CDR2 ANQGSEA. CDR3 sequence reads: CSGGESNQPQHF. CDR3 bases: TGCAGCGGGGGGGAAAGCAATCAGCCCCAGCATTTT.

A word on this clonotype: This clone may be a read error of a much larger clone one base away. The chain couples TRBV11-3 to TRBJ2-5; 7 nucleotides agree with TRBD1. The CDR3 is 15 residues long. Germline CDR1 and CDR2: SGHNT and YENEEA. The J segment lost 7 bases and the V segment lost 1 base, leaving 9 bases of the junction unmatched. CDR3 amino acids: CASSLGQGEVGTQYF. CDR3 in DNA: TGTGCCAGCAGCTTAGGACAGGGAGAAGTTGGGACCCAGTACTTC.